The count of the clone carrying this TCR beta chain is one. Profiling relied on immunoSEQ multiplex PCR, and the TCRdb table lists in-frame clones only, not all of them. The table records 110,000 or so clones, about 94% of them present only once. The data were taken from a study of T cell changes during pregnancy in multiple sclerosis. V lost 5 bases to trimming and J lost 7 bases; unmatched junction nucleotides: 4. The germline gives CDR1 LGHNT, CDR2 FRNRAP. There are 12 residues in the CDR3. Sequencing used peripheral blood, obtained before pregnancy. The sequence came from a female donor with multiple sclerosis, enrolled in a pregnancy study. The V gene is TRBV12-5, the J gene TRBJ2-5; 7 bases align to TRBD2. The chain's CDR3 is CASGREGGTQYF. DNA for the CDR3: TGTGCTAGTGGTAGGGAGGGAGGGACCCAGTACTTC.